What follows is one TCR beta chain and its context. Its antigen is not known. This sample's treatment: roughly nine-day PBMC culture with coronavirus spike peptide pools or control peptides (ViraFEST assay). The study sequenced cultured CD4+ T cell DNA using the Oncomine TCR Beta short-read assay. MiXCR was run by TCRdb on the PCR reads, yielding one entry per CDR3 protein. The sample lists over 9,000 distinct CDR3 sequences; 40% to 55% were seen once. The germline CDR1 and CDR2 sequences are MNHEY and SVGAGI. CDR3 length: 14 amino acids. Trimming at V came to 2 bases and at J to 4 bases, leaving 1 base not matched to a gene. This entry comes from a study of vaccination and CD4 T cells after COVID-19. The wider study: The authors used overlapping spike peptides from SARS-CoV-2, HCoV-NL63, HCoV-OC43 and HCoV-229E to stimulate cells.

This sequence originates from a human donor who had recovered from COVID-19. The sample taken for sequencing was CD4+ T cells from blood, cultured in vitro. The chain employs TRBV6-5 and TRBJ1-2, with 10 positions matching TRBD1. The CDR3 nucleotides are TGTGCCAGCAGTTACCGGGACAGGGGCTATGGCTACACCTTC. It yields the protein CASSYRDRGYGYTF.